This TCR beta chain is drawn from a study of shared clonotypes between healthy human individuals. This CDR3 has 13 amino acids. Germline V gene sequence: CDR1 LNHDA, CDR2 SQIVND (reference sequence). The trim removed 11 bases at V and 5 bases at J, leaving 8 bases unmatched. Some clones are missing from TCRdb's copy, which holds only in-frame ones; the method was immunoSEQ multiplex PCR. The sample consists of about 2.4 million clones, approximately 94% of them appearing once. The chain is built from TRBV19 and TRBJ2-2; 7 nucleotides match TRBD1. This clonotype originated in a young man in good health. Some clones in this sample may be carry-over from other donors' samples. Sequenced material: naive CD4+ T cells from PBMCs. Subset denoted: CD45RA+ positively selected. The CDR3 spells CAVRDRSTGELFF. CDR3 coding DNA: TGTGCCGTTCGGGACAGATCGACCGGGGAGCTGTTTTTT.